This T cell receptor (beta chain) was sequenced during a study of T cell responses to AZD1222 COVID-19 vaccine. Study observations and caveats: Most donors were white British, females outnumbered males, and clonal diversity was possibly underestimated. Among those given AZD1222, only six or seven were seropositive at baseline.

Pooled in the analysis were second doses at about 4 or about 12 weeks. V lost 7 bases and J lost 2, with 15 bases in between. CDR3 length: 14 amino acids. From germline, CDR1 is SGHTA and CDR2 FQGNSA. Worth noting for this clone: Its antigen is currently unknown.

Some clones are missing from TCRdb's copy, which holds only in-frame ones; the method was immunoSEQ multiplex PCR. This sample has 110,000 or so clones; 89% occur once, and the top ten carry 35% to 50%. The TCR sequence derives from an adult who received the AZD1222 COVID-19 vaccine. The sample in question was peripheral blood, obtained 28 days after the second AZD1222 dose. The rearrangement links TRBV7-2 to TRBJ2-7, with D possibly matching TRBD2 (6 bases). The CDR3 bases are TGTGCCAGCACTTCGGGTAGCGGACCCTACGAGCAGTACTTC. This codes for CASTSGSGPYEQYF.